This T cell receptor beta chain derives from a study of blood T cells in healthy people across ages (dated by TCRdb to the mid-2010s). For the wider study: Template switching captured roughly one uniquely barcoded TCR beta cDNA molecule per two T cells in model experiments. The study measured age-related changes in TCR beta repertoire diversity using deep sequencing normalized with unique cDNA molecular identifiers. The donors were divided into four age groups: young (average approximately 16 years), middle-aged (about 40), aged (about 61) and long-lived (roughly 88). To avoid experimental bias, donors of different ages were spread randomly across the sequencing lanes. For two donors (one aged 18 to 30 and one aged 80 or older), the study analyzed two additional independent replicas of 1 million unique cDNA reads from the same blood draw.

The protocol used for the library was 5' RACE. TCRdb records Illumina HiSeq 2500 as the sequencer. The second PCR ran for about 7 to 11 cycles and used a J-beta primer mix along with a sample-barcoded 5' primer. A unique molecular identifier was introduced onto each TCR beta cDNA molecule by a template-switch 5' adaptor carrying 12 random nucleotides. At least 2.5 million CDR3-containing paired-end reads were obtained from each sample. First-strand cDNA synthesis was performed from all RNA using the Mint cDNA synthesis kit, with priming by a TRBC-specific oligonucleotide. All cDNA was treated with uracil-DNA glycosylase and then went through a first 18-cycle PCR with the universal primers M1SS and BC2_uni_R. From the authors' description of their analysis: Normalization of each sample was performed by random selection of 1 million high-quality reads, each carrying a distinct molecular identifier. Instead of being binned into consensus sequences, reads with shared molecular identifiers were discarded. MiTCR, with a Q25 quality threshold and the strictest error-elimination algorithm, was used for CDR3 identification, clonotype clustering and error correction. Lower-bound total TCR beta diversity was estimated with a nonparametric unseen species model using Euler transformation. TCRdb took the public reads, trimmed them with fastp at Q25, ran MiXCR for clone calling and kept in-frame beta chains. Merged by CDR3 protein, the rows form single entries marked with the most common genes and DNA. The V and J calls were determined by TCRdb, not by the authors. This sample has 1.5 million to 2 million distinct CDR3 sequences in its table, and about 32% of those were observed once. The biggest ten clones account for approximately 10% of the sample.

Notes on this clonotype: Its antigen remains undetermined. A junction boundary mismatches the germline segment, possibly from a read error.

Systemically healthy Caucasian individuals from Russia, 35 to 40 in total and aged about 6 to 95 years, were included as donors. Each donor gave ten milliliters of peripheral blood, collected into EDTA-treated Vacutainer tubes. Ficoll-Paque density-gradient centrifugation was used to isolate PBMCs, with at least 7 million per sample. Trizol reagent was used to extract total RNA from PBMCs, with at least 6 micrograms per sample. Naive CD45RAhigh/CD27high T cell percentages were measured by flow cytometry on a PBMC aliquot from every donor. From a lookup of the germline V gene, CDR1 and CDR2 are MDHEN and SYDVKM. The CDR3 contains 15 residues, cysteine and phenylalanine counted. The read is trimmed to its CDR3 DNA, 45 bases read in frame from base 1. Summary of the overall study and its limitations: Total diversity estimates from one million sequenced T cells were considered lower bounds and underestimates. Because the CMV infection status of the donors was unknown, age-related changes in expanded clonotypes may potentially have been confounded. Compared with the aged group, more naive CD4+ T cells, fewer expanded clones and increased TCR diversity were shown by the long-lived group, suggesting age selection. Bulk unsorted PBMC profiling prevented conclusive comparison of naive and antigen-experienced compartments. As age increased, observed TCR beta diversity per million T cells dropped in a roughly linear way, and a significant reduction was already evident by age around 41. There was a strong correlation between observed TCR beta diversity and the percentage of naive T cells measured by flow cytometry.

This chain is built from TRBV28 and TRBJ2-1; the D region possibly corresponds to TRBD1 (6 bases align). The source is a woman aged 30 to 39 in good health. Sequenced input: blood. The nucleotide sequence reads TGTACCAGCAGTTCTACAGGGTTGGGTCGGAATGAGCAGTTCTTC. This codes for CTSSSTGLGRNEQFF.